This T cell receptor beta chain emerged from a study of blood T cell repertoires in COVID-19. Turning to the study itself: Sites across the United States, Italy and Spain contributed samples from acute and convalescent COVID-19. PBMCs, B-cell-depleted T cells, or T cells provided the cDNA or gDNA that made up the material.

Participants classified as exposed had met a COVID-19 case within 2 weeks before study entry. Method: immunoSEQ multiplex PCR; TCRdb's copy keeps in-frame clones and lacks some. The sample lists a few hundred thousand clones, 70% to 90% occurring once. The sequence derives from a woman between 50 and 59 years old who had been exposed to COVID-19. Sequenced input: PBMCs or T cells enriched from blood (not recorded which).

The CDR3 DNA sequence: TGCGCCAGCTCCCGCGGAGGCACTGAAGCTTTCTTT. Protein: CASSRGGTEAFF. V gene TRBV10-1 combines with J gene TRBJ1-1; D gene uncertain. Per germline, CDR1 WNHNN and CDR2 SYGVQD (reference sequence). Deletions cut 8 bases from V and 4 bases from J, with 11 bases between. This CDR3 has 12 amino acids.